This T cell receptor (beta chain) appears in the sequencing data of a study of OX40 agonist ivuxolimab in advanced cancers. Across the study: Patients were treated with ivuxolimab, an agonistic anti-OX40 (CD134) antibody. A male proportion of just over 80% was recorded, with mean age approximately 57 years and range about 20 to 90.

Some clones are missing from TCRdb's copy, which holds only in-frame ones; the method was immunoSEQ multiplex PCR. The data show 90,000 to 120,000 clones, approximately 90% seen once. Germline assignment: CDR1 SGHVS and CDR2 FQNEAQ. Trimming cost V 1 base and J 2 bases; bases outside gene matches: 4. The CDR3 loop spans 17 amino acids. Study findings and constraints: Relative to CD4+, CD8+ T cells held more expanded clones on average.

A note on this clone: The antigen remains undetermined.

Sequenced here: CD4+ or CD8+ T cells sorted from blood, sampled in a trial of the OX40 agonist ivuxolimab. V and J are TRBV7-8 and TRBJ1-3; TRBD1 aligns across 11 bases. The TCR originated in an adult with an advanced solid tumor such as melanoma, head and neck, liver or kidney cancer. CDR3 region: CASSLVWTGGAGNTIYF. CDR3 bases: TGTGCCAGCAGCTTAGTATGGACAGGGGGCGCTGGAAACACCATATATTTT.